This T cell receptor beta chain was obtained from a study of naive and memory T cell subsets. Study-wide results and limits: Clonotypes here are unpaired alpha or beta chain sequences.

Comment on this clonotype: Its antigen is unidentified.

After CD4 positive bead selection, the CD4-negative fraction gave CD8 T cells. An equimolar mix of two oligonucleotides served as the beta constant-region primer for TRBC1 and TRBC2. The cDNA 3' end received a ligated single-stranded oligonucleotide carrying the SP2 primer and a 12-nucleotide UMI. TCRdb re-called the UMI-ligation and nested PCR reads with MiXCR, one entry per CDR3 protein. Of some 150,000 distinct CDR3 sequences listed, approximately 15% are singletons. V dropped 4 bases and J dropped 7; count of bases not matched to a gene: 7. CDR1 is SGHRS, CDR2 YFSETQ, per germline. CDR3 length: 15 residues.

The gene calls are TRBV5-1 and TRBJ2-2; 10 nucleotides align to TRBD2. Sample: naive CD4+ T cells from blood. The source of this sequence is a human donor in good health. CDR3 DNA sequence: TGCGCCAGCAGCGTGTCTAGCGGGAGTATCGGGGAGCTGTTTTTT. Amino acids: CASSVSSGSIGELFF.